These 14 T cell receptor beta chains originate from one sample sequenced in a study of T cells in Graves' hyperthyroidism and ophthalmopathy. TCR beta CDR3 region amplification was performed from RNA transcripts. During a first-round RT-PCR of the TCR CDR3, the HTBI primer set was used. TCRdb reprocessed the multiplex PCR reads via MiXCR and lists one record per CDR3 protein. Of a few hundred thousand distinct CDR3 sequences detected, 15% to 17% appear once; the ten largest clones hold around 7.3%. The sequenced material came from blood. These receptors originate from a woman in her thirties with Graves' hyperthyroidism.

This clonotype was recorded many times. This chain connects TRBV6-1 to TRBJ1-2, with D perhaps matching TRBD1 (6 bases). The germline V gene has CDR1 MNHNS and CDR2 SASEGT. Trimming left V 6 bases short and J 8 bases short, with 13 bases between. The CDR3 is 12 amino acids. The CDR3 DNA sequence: TGTGCCAGCAGGGACAGCGGAGGCGGCTACACCTTC. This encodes CASRDSGGGYTF.

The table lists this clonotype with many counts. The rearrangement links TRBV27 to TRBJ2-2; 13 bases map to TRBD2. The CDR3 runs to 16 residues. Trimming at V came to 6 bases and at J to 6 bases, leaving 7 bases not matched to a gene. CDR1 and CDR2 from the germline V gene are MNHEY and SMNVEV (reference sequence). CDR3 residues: CASRRGLAGEPGELFF. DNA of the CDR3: TGTGCCAGCAGGCGTGGACTAGCGGGAGAGCCCGGGGAGCTGTTTTTT.

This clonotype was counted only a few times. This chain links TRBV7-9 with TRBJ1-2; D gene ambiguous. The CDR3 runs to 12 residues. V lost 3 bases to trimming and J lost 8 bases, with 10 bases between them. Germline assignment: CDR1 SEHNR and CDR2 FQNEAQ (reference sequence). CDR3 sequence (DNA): TGTGCCAGCAGCTTTTCTCTTTCCGGCTACACCTTC. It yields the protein CASSFSLSGYTF.

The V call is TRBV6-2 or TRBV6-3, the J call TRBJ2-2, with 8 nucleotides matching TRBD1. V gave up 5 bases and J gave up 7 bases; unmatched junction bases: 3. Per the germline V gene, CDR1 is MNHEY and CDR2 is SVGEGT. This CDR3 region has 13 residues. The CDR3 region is CASSGQGDGELFF. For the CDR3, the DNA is TGTGCCAGCAGTGGACAGGGTGACGGGGAGCTGTTTTTT.

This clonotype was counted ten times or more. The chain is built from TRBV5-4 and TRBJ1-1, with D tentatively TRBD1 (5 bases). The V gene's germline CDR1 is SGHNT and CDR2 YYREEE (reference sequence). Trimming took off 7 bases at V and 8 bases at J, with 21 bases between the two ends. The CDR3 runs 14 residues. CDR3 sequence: CASSLELGRGEAFF. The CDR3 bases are TGTGCCAGCTCTCTTGAGTTGGGAAGGGGAGAAGCTTTCTTT.

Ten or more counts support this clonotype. The CDR3 protein is CASSEHKTYEQYF. In DNA, the CDR3 is TGTGCCAGCAGTGAACACAAGACTTACGAGCAGTACTTC. The gene calls are TRBV2 and TRBJ2-7; D ambiguous. CDR3 length: 13 residues. Germline CDR1 SNHLY, CDR2 FYNNEI. Trimming removed 2 bases at V and 4 bases at J, with 9 bases between. The whole variable domain, remainder taken from reference TRBV2 and TRBJ2-7, is EPEVTQTPSHQVTQMGQEVILRCVPISNHLYFYWYRQILGQKVEFLVSFYNNEISEKSEIFDDQFSVERPDGSNFTLKIRSTKLEDSAMYFCASSEHKTYEQYFGPGTRLTVT.

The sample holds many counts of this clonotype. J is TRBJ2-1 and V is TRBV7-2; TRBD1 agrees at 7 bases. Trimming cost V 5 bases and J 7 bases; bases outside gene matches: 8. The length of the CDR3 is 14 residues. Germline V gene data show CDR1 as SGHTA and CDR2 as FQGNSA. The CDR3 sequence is CASSQRQGSNEQFF. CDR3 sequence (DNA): TGTGCCAGCAGCCAGAGACAGGGATCAAATGAGCAGTTCTTC.

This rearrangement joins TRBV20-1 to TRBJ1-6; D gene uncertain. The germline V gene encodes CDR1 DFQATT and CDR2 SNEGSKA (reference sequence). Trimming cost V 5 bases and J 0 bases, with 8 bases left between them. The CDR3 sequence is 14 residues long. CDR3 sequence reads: CSAFAPSYNSPLHF. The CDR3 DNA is TGCAGTGCTTTTGCTCCCTCCTATAATTCACCCCTCCACTTT.

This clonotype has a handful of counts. The DNA of the CDR3 is TGTGCCAGCAGCCGTGGACGGAGAACTAACTATGGCTACACCTTC. Residues: CASSRGRRTNYGYTF. The J gene is TRBJ1-2, the V gene TRBV28; D ambiguous. V was trimmed by 6 bases and J by 0 bases, leaving 14 bases between them. CDR1 and CDR2 (germline): MDHEN, SYDVKM. The length of the CDR3 is 15 residues.

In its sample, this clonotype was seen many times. This CDR3 reads CASTQTGTDTQYF. The CDR3, as DNA: TGTGCCAGCACCCAGACGGGGACAGATACGCAGTATTTT. This chain joins TRBV2 and TRBJ2-3; D is perhaps TRBD2 (5 bases). Germline lookup yields CDR1 SNHLY and CDR2 FYNNEI. CDR3 size: 13 residues. With 7 bases removed from V and 3 bases from J, the gap between germline ends came to 11 bases.

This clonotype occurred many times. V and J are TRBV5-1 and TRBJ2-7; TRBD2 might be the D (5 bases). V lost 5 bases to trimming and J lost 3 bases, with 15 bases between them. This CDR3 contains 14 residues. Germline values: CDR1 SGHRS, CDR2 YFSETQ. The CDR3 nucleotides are TGCGCCAGCAGTTGGTCCGGGAACAACTACGAGCAGTACTTC. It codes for CASSWSGNNYEQYF.

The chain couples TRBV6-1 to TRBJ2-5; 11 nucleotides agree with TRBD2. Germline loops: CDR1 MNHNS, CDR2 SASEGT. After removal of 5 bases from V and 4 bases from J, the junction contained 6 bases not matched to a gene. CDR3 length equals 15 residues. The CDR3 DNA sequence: TGTGCCAGCAGTAGAACTAGCGGGAGTAGAGAGACCCAGTACTTC. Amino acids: CASSRTSGSRETQYF.

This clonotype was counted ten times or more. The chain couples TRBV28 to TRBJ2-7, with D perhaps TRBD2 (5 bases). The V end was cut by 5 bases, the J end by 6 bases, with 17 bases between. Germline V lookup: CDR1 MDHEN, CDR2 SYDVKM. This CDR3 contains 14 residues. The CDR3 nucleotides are TGTGCCAGCAGTCCCCCGCGAGGGCTGCCCGAGCAGTACTTC. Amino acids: CASSPPRGLPEQYF.

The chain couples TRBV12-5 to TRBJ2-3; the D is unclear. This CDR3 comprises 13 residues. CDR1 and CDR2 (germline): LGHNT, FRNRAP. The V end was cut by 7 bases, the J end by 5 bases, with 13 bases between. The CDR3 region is CASAPRGEDTQYF. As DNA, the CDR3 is TGTGCTAGTGCCCCTCGAGGTGAAGATACGCAGTATTTT.